What follows is one T cell receptor beta chain and its context. Its antigen is still unknown. The sample belongs to a study of Tregs in tolerant kidney transplant recipients. Study overall: Mixed chimerism was transient after nonmyeloablative marrow transplants from related graft donors.

The protocol was immunoSEQ multiplex PCR, while the TCRdb copy is restricted to in-frame clones and leaves out a portion. The sample holds tens of thousands of clones, around 93% seen once. The CDR3 contains 14 residues. Deletions cut 5 bases from V and 5 bases from J, with 15 bases between. Germline V CDR1 and CDR2: MNHEY, SVGAGI. Study-wide results and caveats: Expanding Tregs on activated donor B cells appeared to best identify donor-specific TCRbeta clones.

This TCR was sampled from a human donor who received a combined kidney and bone marrow transplant. The rearrangement uses TRBV6-5 and TRBJ1-1; tentative D call: TRBD1 (6 bases). The sample was Tregs from blood, taken before the transplant. The CDR3, as DNA: TGTGCCAGCAGTCTGGGGACACGATGGACTGAAGCTTTCTTT. It encodes CASSLGTRWTEAFF.